This is a list of T cell receptor beta chains from one sample in a study of beta chain features in type 1 diabetes. Repertoires were generated with immunoSEQ multiplex PCR, while TCRdb's copy carries only in-frame clones and drops some. The table lists a few hundred thousand clones, about a sixth of them singletons. Material for sequencing was naive CD4+ T cells from blood. These receptors were obtained from a man aged 25 to 45 with type 1 diabetes. Each CDR3 is given with its conserved first and last residue. The D gene is left open where the match is weak. The size of a clone is reported for some rows only, either as once, few or many, or as a class for expanded clones.

CDR3aa	CDR3nt	abundance	v_gene	j_gene	d_gene
CASSPERTTYEQYF	TGTGCCAGCAGCCCAGAGCGGACAACCTACGAGCAGTACTTC	.	TRBV7-9	TRBJ2-7	.
CASDGGTDTQYF	TGCGCCAGTGACGGGGGCACAGATACGCAGTATTTT	few	TRBV10-1	TRBJ2-3	.
CASSSPGQGTDTQYF	TGTGCCAGCAGTTCTCCGGGACAGGGGACAGATACGCAGTATTTT	few	TRBV28	TRBJ2-3	TRBD1
CASTDRAYEQYF	TGTGCCAGTACGGACAGGGCGTACGAGCAGTACTTC	few	TRBV6-1	TRBJ2-7	TRBD1
CASSLSNEQYF	TGTGCCAGCAGCTTATCGAATGAGCAGTACTTC	few	TRBV7-9	TRBJ2-7	.
CASVEGSYNEQFF	TGTGCCAGCGTGGAAGGGTCCTACAATGAGCAGTTCTTC	few	TRBV11-1	TRBJ2-1	.
CASKPGALGNIQYF	TGTGCCAGCAAACCCGGGGCATTGGGGAACATTCAGTACTTC	few	TRBV11-2	TRBJ2-4	.
CAWGGNVVDTQYF	TGTGCCTGGGGGGGAAACGTGGTAGATACGCAGTATTTT	few	TRBV30	TRBJ2-3	.
CASSSSVLEQFF	TGTGCCAGCAGTTCCTCGGTTCTTGAGCAGTTCTTC	.	TRBV28	TRBJ2-1	.
CASHLLPSGANVLTF	TGCGCCAGCCATCTCCTGCCCTCTGGGGCCAACGTCCTGACTTTC	few	TRBV5-1	TRBJ2-6	.
CASSSQQGMGDIQYF	TGTGCCAGCAGCTCCCAACAGGGGATGGGAGACATTCAGTACTTC	few	TRBV7-2	TRBJ2-4	TRBD1
CSVAPGGRGYEQYF	TGCAGCGTTGCCCCCGGAGGGAGAGGCTACGAGCAGTACTTC	few	TRBV29-1	TRBJ2-7	.
CSAPGQGYYEQYF	TGCAGCGCCCCGGGGCAGGGGTACTACGAGCAGTACTTC	few	TRBV29-1	TRBJ2-7	.
CASKPAAYYGYTF	TGTGCCAGCAAGCCCGCCGCATACTATGGCTACACCTTC	.	TRBV27	TRBJ1-2	.
CASSSGTSGYNEQFF	TGTGCCAGCAGTTCTGGGACTAGCGGTTACAATGAGCAGTTCTTC	.	TRBV6-6	TRBJ2-1	TRBD2
CASRPAFRGRGGDTQYF	TGTGCCAGCAGGCCAGCCTTCCGCGGGAGGGGTGGAGATACGCAGTATTTT	.	TRBV7-8	TRBJ2-3	TRBD2
CAWRPGQGFQETQYF	TGTGCCTGGAGACCGGGACAGGGGTTTCAAGAGACCCAGTACTTC	.	TRBV30	TRBJ2-5	TRBD1
CSVEEGTVETGELFF	TGCAGCGTTGAAGAAGGGACAGTAGAGACAGGGGAGCTGTTTTTT	.	TRBV29-1	TRBJ2-2	TRBD1
CASSLATLNEKLFF	TGTGCCAGCAGCTTGGCCACCCTTAATGAAAAACTGTTTTTT	few	TRBV5-4	TRBJ1-4	.
CSVGTYEKLFF	TGCAGCGTTGGGACATATGAAAAACTGTTTTTT	few	TRBV29-1	TRBJ1-4	.
CASRSGVEQFF	TGTGCCAGCAGATCAGGGGTAGAGCAGTTCTTC	.	TRBV6-5	TRBJ2-1	.
CASSPLGAMQPQHF	TGTGCCAGCAGTCCTCTAGGGGCAATGCAGCCCCAGCATTTT	.	TRBV27	TRBJ1-5	.
CASRRLAGGPLYF	TGTGCCAGCCGGAGACTAGCGGGAGGCCCGTTGTATTTT	few	TRBV7-2	TRBJ2-3	TRBD2